A single sample gave rise to the 32 T cell receptor beta chains below, sequenced in a study of identical twins (dated by TCRdb to 2016 to 2017). Preparation of the library involved 5' RACE. The sequencer was an Illumina HiSeq 2000. TCRdb trimmed public reads at Q25 via fastp, called clones via MiXCR and kept in-frame beta chains. Each CDR3 protein appears once, grouped with its most common genes and DNA. The sample profile shows approximately 230,000 distinct CDR3 sequences; 6.5% of them were found once. The ten top clones hold roughly 14% of the sample. The data were also submitted as part of a second study, on T cells expressing NK-cell markers.

The sample comprised CD8+ T cells sorted from blood. The receptors derive from a woman younger than 30 in good health.

The chain carries TRBV30 and TRBJ2-7, with TRBD1 matching 9 bases. This CDR3 has 12 residues. Trimming took 8 bases from V and 2 from J; bases not matched to a gene: 4. Germline V gives CDR1 GTSNPN, CDR2 SVGIG (reference sequence). CDR3 sequence reads: CATGQGTYEQYF. DNA of the CDR3: TGTGCCACCGGACAGGGGACCTACGAGCAGTACTTC. The whole variable domain, filled in from reference TRBV30 and TRBJ2-7, reads SQTIHQWPATLVQPVGSPLSLECTVEGTSNPNLYWYRQAAGRGLQLLFYSVGIGQISSEVPQNLSASRPQDRQFILSSKKLLLSDSGFYLCATGQGTYEQYFGPGTRLTVT.

This clonotype showed up just a few times. V is TRBV20-1 and J is TRBJ2-6; D unresolved. The germline CDR1 and CDR2 sequences are DFQATT and SNEGSKA (reference sequence). The CDR3 has 16 amino acids. V lost 0 bases and J 2 bases, leaving 11 bases between the germline ends. Written as DNA, the CDR3 is TGCAGTGCTAGAGATCGGAGCTCTCCTGGGGCCAACGTCCTGACTTTC. This encodes CSARDRSSPGANVLTF.

The V gene is TRBV12-3 or TRBV12-4, the J gene TRBJ2-3, with 8 bases that match TRBD2. The CDR3 has 16 residues. J gave up 1 base and V 7 bases, and 10 bases lay outside the gene matches. The CDR3, as DNA: TGTGCCAGCATCCGGGGGGGGGCAGCCCGCACAGATACGCAGTATTTT. As protein: CASIRGGAARTDTQYF.

The gene calls are TRBV24-1 and TRBJ2-3, with 11 nucleotides matching TRBD1. This CDR3 has 16 amino acids. Germline V gene lookup returns CDR1 KGHDR and CDR2 SFDVKD. Germline trimming cut 4 bases from V and 6 bases from J; bases unmatched to any gene: 8. The CDR3 sequence: CATSDGQGATPDTQYF. CDR3 nucleotide sequence: TGTGCCACCAGTGACGGACAGGGGGCGACGCCGGATACGCAGTATTTT.

This clonotype was counted many times. The chain recombines TRBV4-2 with TRBJ2-7; 11 nucleotides line up with TRBD2. The CDR3 is made up of 19 amino acids. After removal of 0 bases from V and 0 bases from J, the junction contained 10 bases not matched to a gene. CDR1 and CDR2 from the germline V gene are LGHNA and YNFKEQ. CDR3 sequence: CASSQEWLAGGSSSYEQYF. The CDR3 coding sequence is TGTGCCAGCAGCCAAGAGTGGCTAGCGGGGGGTTCAAGCTCCTACGAGCAGTACTTC.

The CDR3 reads CASNPTGDNSPLHF. Written as DNA, the CDR3 is TGTGCCAGCAATCCCACAGGGGATAATTCACCCCTCCACTTT. The chain recombines TRBV9 with TRBJ1-6; 7 positions match TRBD1. Germline V gene lookup returns CDR1 SGDLS and CDR2 YYNGEE. The CDR3 spans 14 residues. V trimming: 6 bases; J trimming: 5 bases; junction bases outside the gene matches: 5.

This clonotype was detected only a few times. The genes are TRBV6-1 and TRBJ2-3; D could derive from TRBD1 or TRBD2 (6 bases each). The V end was cut by 7 bases, the J end by 8 bases, with 16 bases between. The length of the CDR3 is 13 residues. Germline lookup yields CDR1 MNHNS and CDR2 SASEGT. CDR3 protein: CASTLTGAGTQYF. In DNA, the CDR3 is TGTGCCAGCACCCTAACGGGGGCCGGTACGCAGTATTTT.

The table lists this clonotype with a few counts. This chain joins TRBV5-1 and TRBJ2-2, with D possibly being TRBD2 (5 bases). Trimming took off 0 bases at V and 4 bases at J, with 10 bases between the two ends. The germline V gene encodes CDR1 SGHRS and CDR2 YFSETQ. The CDR3 length is 15 residues. The CDR3, as DNA: TGCGCCAGCAGCTTGGGGGAGCTGGCCACCGGGGAGCTGTTTTTT. This sequence encodes CASSLGELATGELFF.

The rearrangement links TRBV5-5 to TRBJ1-1; 9 nucleotides agree with TRBD1. Germline-derived CDR1 and CDR2 are SGHKS and YYEKEE (reference sequence). This CDR3 has 15 residues. The trim removed 4 bases at V and 2 bases at J, leaving 6 bases unmatched. CDR3 in amino acids: CASSLGQGLNTEAFF. CDR3 sequence (DNA): TGTGCCAGCAGCCTGGGACAGGGATTAAACACTGAAGCTTTCTTT.

A few counts support this clonotype. V gene TRBV6-1 combines with J gene TRBJ2-1, with a weak D call TRBD2 (6 bases). V shed 4 bases and J shed 5 bases, with 12 bases lying between them. Germline V gives CDR1 MNHNS, CDR2 SASEGT. The length of the CDR3 is 14 residues. The DNA for the CDR3 is TGTGCCAGCAGTGTGGCGGGGAGAAACAATGAGCAGTTCTTC. This translates into CASSVAGRNNEQFF.

This clonotype has a handful of counts. The rearrangement links TRBV4-1 to TRBJ1-2, with unresolved D. In germline, CDR1 is MGHRA, CDR2 YSYEKL. The CDR3 length is 14 residues. Trimming removed 0 bases from V and 5 bases from J, with 10 bases in between. DNA of the CDR3: TGCGCCAGCAGCCAAGAAGGAGTTTATTATGGCTACACCTTC. This codes for CASSQEGVYYGYTF.

This clonotype was seen at least ten times. CDR3 sequence reads: CASSLLMGTEAFF. The CDR3 nucleotides are TGTGCCAGCAGCTTATTAATGGGCACTGAAGCTTTCTTT. The V gene is TRBV7-9, the J gene TRBJ1-1; D call uncertain. Germline lookup yields CDR1 SEHNR and CDR2 FQNEAQ (reference sequence). The V end was cut by 2 bases, the J end by 4 bases, with 8 bases between. CDR3 length equals 13 residues.

This clonotype was observed a handful of times. The rearrangement uses TRBV9 and TRBJ2-6; D is ambiguous. Trimming pared 0 bases from V and 1 base from J, leaving 8 bases between. The CDR3 consists of 16 residues. CDR1 is SGDLS and CDR2 is YYNGEE in the germline V gene. The CDR3 nucleotides read TGTGCCAGCAGCGTAGAGGCCGGGTCTGGGGCCAACGTCCTGACTTTC. Protein product: CASSVEAGSGANVLTF.

Regarding this clonotype: This could be a read error, since a much larger clone is one nucleotide away. The chain couples TRBV12-3 or TRBV12-4 to TRBJ2-7; D is uncertain. V lost 1 base and J 7 bases, leaving 11 bases between the germline ends. This CDR3 spans 13 amino acids. The CDR3 bases are TGTGCCAGCAGTTTAGAGCTGGGCAGTGAGCAGTACTTC. This encodes CASSLELGSEQYF.

This clonotype was seen more than once but under ten times. The V gene is TRBV11-2, the J gene TRBJ2-3, with a possible D match to TRBD2 (6 bases). V shed 8 bases and J shed 1 base, with 7 bases lying between them. Looked up from germline, CDR1 is SGHAT and CDR2 is FQNNGV. CDR3 length equals 12 residues. The CDR3 protein is CASGGGTDTQYF. The CDR3 nucleotides are TGTGCCAGCGGCGGGGGCACAGATACGCAGTATTTT. The variable domain in full, with the rest retrieved from reference TRBV11-2 and TRBJ2-3, is EAGVAQSPRYKIIEKRQSVAFWCNPISGHATLYWYQQILGQGPKLLIQFQNNGVVDDSQLPKDRFSAERLKGVDSTLKIQPAKLEDSAVYLCASGGGTDTQYFGPGTRLTVL.

This clonotype was counted only a few times. A read error may be the cause here, since a much bigger clone is one base away. V gene TRBV5-6 combines with J gene TRBJ2-3; D remains unclear. V dropped 0 bases and J dropped 4 bases, with 3 bases sitting between them. In germline, CDR1 is SGHDT, CDR2 YYEEEE. This CDR3 is 12 amino acids long. In nucleotides, the CDR3 is TGTGCCAGCAGCTTGGTTTCAGATACGCAGTATTTT. Amino acid sequence: CASSLVSDTQYF.

The chain has TRBV4-3 and TRBJ2-1; the match to TRBD2 covers 9 bases. Germline V gene sequence: CDR1 LGHNA, CDR2 YSLEER. The CDR3 is 15 amino acids. J lost 9 bases, V lost 3 bases, and 9 bases had no gene match. The CDR3 DNA is TGCGCCAGCAGCCATGTAGGAGCGGGAGGTGGTGAGCAGTTCTTC. Translated, it gives CASSHVGAGGGEQFF.

This clonotype was detected a few times. The chain carries TRBV11-1 and TRBJ1-2; tentative D call: TRBD1 (5 bases). V was pared by 7 bases and J by 0 bases, with 24 bases between. In germline, CDR1 is SGHAT, CDR2 FQDESV (reference sequence). This CDR3 region has 18 residues. The CDR3 DNA follows: TGTGCCAGCACCCGAACACAGGAATTAAGCAAACCTAACTATGGCTACACCTTC. It yields the protein CASTRTQELSKPNYGYTF.

The V gene is TRBV20-1, the J gene TRBJ2-4; tentatively, D is TRBD1 or TRBD2 (5 bases each). From germline, CDR1 is DFQATT and CDR2 SNEGSKA (reference sequence). This CDR3 contains 16 residues. Trimming shortened V by 0 bases and J by 3 bases, and 15 bases separated the two germline ends. The chain's CDR3 is CSARDEQRDGKNIQYF. The DNA for the CDR3 is TGCAGTGCTAGAGATGAACAAAGGGACGGCAAAAACATTCAGTACTTC.

This clonotype has only a few counts. The genes are TRBV5-5 and TRBJ2-7; either TRBD1 or TRBD2 may supply D (6 bases each). CDR1 and CDR2 from the germline V gene are SGHKS and YYEKEE (reference sequence). The CDR3 extends over 14 amino acids. V gave up 4 bases and J gave up 5 bases, with 16 bases separating them. CDR3 loop: CASSPGWGANEQYF. CDR3 nucleotide sequence: TGTGCCAGCAGCCCAGGTTGGGGGGCTAACGAGCAGTACTTC.

Only a few counts were recorded for this clonotype. The J gene is TRBJ2-3, the V gene TRBV6-1; TRBD2 matches at 7 bases. CDR1 is MNHNS and CDR2 is SASEGT in the germline V gene. The CDR3 is 14 residues long. V was pared by 8 bases and J by 1 base, with 6 bases of the junction left unmatched. The CDR3 protein is CASGTAGGTDTQYF. CDR3 in DNA: TGTGCCAGCGGAACGGCGGGGGGCACAGATACGCAGTATTTT.

The V and J genes are TRBV7-2 and TRBJ2-1; TRBD2 agrees at 12 bases. This CDR3 region has 16 residues. Germline CDR1 and CDR2: SGHTA and FQGNSA. Losses at the gene ends were 1 base for V and 8 bases for J; bases not matched to a gene: 6. The CDR3 sequence is CASSLDPSGGVDEQFF. CDR3 in DNA: TGTGCCAGCAGCTTAGATCCTAGCGGGGGGGTTGATGAGCAGTTCTTC.

This clonotype appeared a few times. V is TRBV5-1 and J is TRBJ1-6, with D uncertain. The germline gives CDR1 SGHRS, CDR2 YFSETQ. Trimming cost V 4 bases and J 9 bases, with 11 bases left between them. The CDR3 length is 13 residues. The DNA of the CDR3 is TGCGCCAGCAGCCCGGAAGGGATTTCACCCCTCCACTTT. Translation gives CASSPEGISPLHF.

In its sample, this clonotype was seen a few times. This chain uses TRBV4-1 with TRBJ2-2, with 9 bases lining up with TRBD2. This CDR3 has 17 amino acids. J lost 7 bases, V lost 0 bases, and 9 bases had no gene match. CDR1 MGHRA and CDR2 YSYEKL come from the germline V gene. Written as DNA, the CDR3 is TGCGCCAGCAGCCAAGATCCCCCTAGCGGGATTATCGGGGAGCTGTTTTTT. It encodes CASSQDPPSGIIGELFF.

This chain links TRBV7-2 with TRBJ2-7; D tentatively reads TRBD1 or TRBD2 (5 bases each). The ends were cut back, 11 bases at V and 2 bases at J, with 19 bases in the middle. This CDR3 region has 14 residues. Germline-derived CDR1 and CDR2 are SGHTA and FQGNSA. CDR3 bases: TGTGCCTGCAACGGTCGGGACCGACCCTACGAGCAGTACTTC. This gives the protein CACNGRDRPYEQYF. The full variable domain, with the rest looked up from reference TRBV7-2 and TRBJ2-7, is GAGVSQSPSNKVTEKGKDVELRCDPISGHTALYWYRQSLGQGLEFLIYFQGNSAPDKSGLPSDRFSAERTGGSVSTLTIQRTQQEDSAVYLCACNGRDRPYEQYFGPGTRLTVT.

There are many counts of this clonotype. The rearrangement links TRBV12-3 or TRBV12-4 to TRBJ2-2, with D perhaps given as TRBD1 or TRBD2 (5 bases each). The V gene lost 6 bases and the J gene lost 7 bases, with 9 bases spanning the gap. This CDR3 has 12 residues. This CDR3 is CASREGNGELFF. In DNA form, the CDR3 reads TGTGCCAGCAGAGAGGGGAACGGGGAGCTGTTTTTT.

DNA for the CDR3: TGCGCCAGCAGCTCCCCCGAAGGGGGCACTGAAGCTTTCTTT. This gives the protein CASSSPEGGTEAFF. The V and J genes are TRBV4-1 and TRBJ1-1; tentative D call: TRBD1 (6 bases). The germline V gene encodes CDR1 MGHRA and CDR2 YSYEKL. V dropped 5 bases and J dropped 4 bases, with 14 bases sitting between them. The CDR3 is made up of 14 amino acids.

This clonotype was seen at least ten times. The gene calls are TRBV6-2 or TRBV6-3 and TRBJ2-7; D gene uncertain. This CDR3 contains 15 residues. The V gene lost 0 bases and the J gene lost 3 bases, with 12 bases spanning the gap. Germline CDR1 reads MNHEY; CDR2 reads SVGEGT. CDR3 DNA: TGTGCCAGCAGTTACTCGGAAGACGACGGCTACGAGCAGTACTTC. It yields the protein CASSYSEDDGYEQYF.

In this sample, this clonotype turned up a few times. The J gene is TRBJ2-7, the V gene TRBV7-9; the D gene could be TRBD1 or TRBD2 (5 bases each). The germline V gene has CDR1 SEHNR and CDR2 FQNEAQ (reference sequence). V was cut by 5 bases and J by 4 bases, with 18 bases left in between. CDR3 length: 15 amino acids. In nucleotides, the CDR3 is TGTGCCAGCAGCAGAACGGGGCGGAAGGCGTACGAGCAGTACTTC. The encoded protein is CASSRTGRKAYEQYF.

This clonotype was recorded many times. The chain uses TRBV6-2 or TRBV6-3 and TRBJ1-1; 7 nucleotides match TRBD1. V gave up 2 bases and J gave up 5 bases; unmatched junction bases: 2. The germline CDR1 and CDR2 sequences are MNHEY and SVGEGT. The CDR3 is 13 amino acids. The CDR3 DNA follows: TGTGCCAGCAGTTACAGGGGGCATACTGAAGCTTTCTTT. Translated: CASSYRGHTEAFF.

This clonotype was counted at least ten times. V is TRBV21-1 and J is TRBJ1-5; the table's TRBD1 call for D was not verified on the DNA. TRBV21-1 is a recognized pseudogene. The CDR3 spans 17 residues. The CDR3 here is CATRRGTAPLTNQPQHF. CDR3 DNA: TGTGCCACCCGGCGGGGGACAGCACCCTTAACAAATCAGCCCCAGCATTTT.

This chain links TRBV7-9 with TRBJ2-5; unclear D gene. The CDR3 has 13 amino acids. Trimming stripped 11 bases from V and 5 bases from J, with 18 bases between. Germline-derived CDR1 and CDR2 are SEHNR and FQNEAQ (reference sequence). The CDR3 sequence: CAVPGLRRETQYF. The DNA for the CDR3 is TGTGCCGTCCCGGGTCTCCGGCGGGAGACCCAGTACTTC.